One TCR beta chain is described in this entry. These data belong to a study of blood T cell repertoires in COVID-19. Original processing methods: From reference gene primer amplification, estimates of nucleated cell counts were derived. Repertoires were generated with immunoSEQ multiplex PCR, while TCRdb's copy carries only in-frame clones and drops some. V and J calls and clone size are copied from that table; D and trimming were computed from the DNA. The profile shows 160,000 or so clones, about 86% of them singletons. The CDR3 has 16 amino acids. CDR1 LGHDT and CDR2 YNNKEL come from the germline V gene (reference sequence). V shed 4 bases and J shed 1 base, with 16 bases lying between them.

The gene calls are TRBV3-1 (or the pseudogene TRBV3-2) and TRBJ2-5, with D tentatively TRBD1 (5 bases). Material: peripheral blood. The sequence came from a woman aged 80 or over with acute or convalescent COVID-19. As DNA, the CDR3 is TGTGCCAGCAGCCGTCGTACAGGATCCGGCCAAGAGACCCAGTACTTC. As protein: CASSRRTGSGQETQYF.